What follows are 18 T cell receptor beta chains derived from one specimen sequenced in a study of blood T cell repertoires in COVID-19 (dated by TCRdb to about 2020). The receptor library was made with the immunoSEQ multiplex PCR assay. The clones in this table, taken by TCRdb from immuneACCESS, are in-frame only. Not every clone is retained; where verified, under half of the shortfall comes from an unresolved V gene, and the cause of the rest is unknown. Within this sample are more than 150,000 clones, with 75% to 90% of them counted one time only. Under 3% of the sample lies in the top ten. Material for sequencing was peripheral blood. The receptors here all came from a woman aged 60-70 years with acute or convalescent COVID-19.

This clone occurred once. This chain links TRBV18 with TRBJ1-3; D is possibly TRBD1 (5 bases). This CDR3 region has 17 residues. V was shortened by 3 bases and J by 0 bases, with 15 bases between the two germline ends. Germline values: CDR1 KGHSH, CDR2 LQKENI. CDR3 nucleotide sequence: TGTGCCAGCTCACCCTCGGACATCAGGACCTCTGGAAACACCATATATTTT. Translated: CASSPSDIRTSGNTIYF.

This clone was found once. V and J are TRBV5-6 and TRBJ2-1, with TRBD1 matching 11 bases. CDR3 length: 15 amino acids. The V and J ends lost 2 bases and 6 bases, in that order; junction bases with no gene match: 4. Germline values: CDR1 SGHDT, CDR2 YYEEEE. The CDR3 bases are TGTGCCAGCAGCTTCGGGGACAGGGGGGGCAATGAGCAGTTCTTC. As protein: CASSFGDRGGNEQFF. The full variable domain, rest sourced from reference TRBV5-6 and TRBJ2-1, is DAGVTQSPTHLIKTRGQQVTLRCSPKSGHDTVSWYQQALGQGPQFIFQYYEEEERQRGNFPDRFSGHQFPNYSSELNVNALLLGDSALYLCASSFGDRGGNEQFFGPGTRLTVL.

This chain connects TRBV6-2 or TRBV6-3 to TRBJ2-1; 12 positions match TRBD2. J gave up 6 bases and V 4 bases, and 4 bases lay outside the gene matches. This CDR3 comprises 15 residues. Germline V gene lookup returns CDR1 MNHEY and CDR2 SVGEGT. The CDR3 DNA follows: TGTGCCAGCAGTTTCCTAGCGGGGGGGACCAATGAGCAGTTCTTC. Its protein product is CASSFLAGGTNEQFF.

This chain joins TRBV4-3 and TRBJ2-2; D not resolved. Looked up from germline, CDR1 is LGHNA and CDR2 is YSLEER. Deletions cut 0 bases from V and 1 base from J, with 9 bases between. The CDR3 is 16 amino acids. The CDR3 here is CASSQDSPLNTGELFF. The DNA of the CDR3 is TGCGCCAGCAGCCAAGATTCTCCACTGAACACCGGGGAGCTGTTTTTT.

This chain connects TRBV12-3 or TRBV12-4 to TRBJ1-1, with D hard to call. V was clipped by 8 bases and J by 0 bases, with 10 bases between them. This CDR3 is built from 13 residues. CDR3 in DNA: TGTGCCAGCGTCAGGCCCCTGAACACTGAAGCTTTCTTT. This gives the protein CASVRPLNTEAFF.

This clone appeared once. One end of the junction does not line up with germline, which may come from a read error. The rearrangement uses TRBV6-2 or TRBV6-3 and TRBJ1-5, with D possibly being TRBD1 (6 bases). CDR1 and CDR2 from the germline V gene are MNHEY and SVGEGT. The CDR3 runs 15 residues. Written as DNA, the CDR3 is TGTGCCTGCAGTTACGCCCTTACAGGGAGTCAGCCCCAGCATTTT. It encodes CACSYALTGSQPQHF.

V is TRBV21-1 and J is TRBJ2-2; the DNA was not compared with TRBD2, the D call given in the table. TRBV21-1 counts as a pseudogene. The CDR3 length is 18 residues. CDR3: CASSPKVIGGAGTGELFF. Written as DNA, the CDR3 is TGTGCCAGCAGCCCGAAGGTCATCGGGGGGGCGGGCACCGGGGAGCTGTTTTTT.

This chain uses TRBV4-3 with TRBJ2-1; TRBD2 agrees at 12 bases. Germline V CDR1 and CDR2: LGHNA, YSLEER. The junction had 15 bases not matched to a gene; V was cut back by 0 bases and J by 0 bases. The CDR3 has 22 residues. CDR3: CASSQDNYRGLAGGSSYNEQFF. The CDR3 coding sequence is TGCGCCAGCAGCCAAGATAATTATAGAGGGCTAGCGGGGGGGAGCTCCTACAATGAGCAGTTCTTC.

This chain joins TRBV11-3 and TRBJ2-5, with D tentatively TRBD1 (6 bases). The germline CDR1 and CDR2 sequences are SGHNT and YENEEA. The CDR3 length is 15 residues. Trimming stripped 5 bases from V and 0 bases from J, with 13 bases between. In DNA form, the CDR3 reads TGTGCCAGCAGCCTCCTAACAGGGTACCAAGAGACCCAGTACTTC. Protein sequence: CASSLLTGYQETQYF.

This sequence joins TRBV6-5 and TRBJ2-2, with D tentatively TRBD1 (5 bases). Between the trimmed V and J ends, which lost 5 bases and 6 bases, there was a span of 13 bases. The CDR3 spans 14 residues. Looked up from germline, CDR1 is MNHEY and CDR2 is SVGAGI. DNA for the CDR3: TGTGCCAGCAGTCCACAGATCAGGGCCGGGGAGCTGTTTTTT. Residues: CASSPQIRAGELFF.

This clone is a singleton in its sample. V gene TRBV3-1 (or the pseudogene TRBV3-2) combines with J gene TRBJ1-5; 9 bases are shared with TRBD1. The V and J ends lost 4 bases and 3 bases, in that order; junction bases with no gene match: 7. The CDR3 is made up of 16 amino acids. CDR1 and CDR2 (germline): LGHDT, YNNKEL (reference sequence). The DNA for the CDR3 is TGTGCCAGCAGCCCGAAGGACAGGGGCCCCAATCAGCCCCAGCATTTT. Translating it yields CASSPKDRGPNQPQHF.

This chain links TRBV6-5 with TRBJ1-6; 8 positions agree with TRBD1. This CDR3 spans 14 amino acids. In germline, CDR1 is MNHEY, CDR2 SVGAGI. Unmatched junction bases numbered 4, after V lost 6 bases and J lost 6 bases. This chain's CDR3 is CASSFRGPNSPLHF. The CDR3 DNA sequence: TGTGCCAGCAGCTTCAGGGGGCCTAATTCACCCCTCCACTTT.

V gene TRBV9 combines with J gene TRBJ2-3; maybe TRBD1 (6 bases). Germline values: CDR1 SGDLS, CDR2 YYNGEE. This CDR3 is built from 16 residues. V lost 4 bases to trimming and J lost 0 bases, with 15 bases between them. Here the CDR3 reads CASSLKTGSSTDTQYF. DNA of the CDR3: TGTGCCAGCAGCCTAAAAACAGGGTCTAGCACAGATACGCAGTATTTT.

The rearrangement uses TRBV7-9 and TRBJ1-1; 8 positions match TRBD1. Germline CDR1 is SEHNR and CDR2 is FQNEAQ (reference sequence). The trim removed 5 bases at V and 6 bases at J, leaving 8 bases unmatched. This CDR3 spans 14 amino acids. DNA of the CDR3: TGTGCCAGCAGCCCGGACAGGGATTTCGCTGAAGCTTTCTTT. Translated, it gives CASSPDRDFAEAFF.

The sample holds one count of this clone. The chain employs TRBV3-1 (or the pseudogene TRBV3-2) and TRBJ2-5; 8 bases match TRBD1. Germline trimming cut 1 base from V and 1 base from J; bases unmatched to any gene: 11. The CDR3 spans 18 residues. Germline CDR1 and CDR2: LGHDT and YNNKEL (reference sequence). CDR3 sequence reads: CASSQVLRQGATQETQYF. In DNA, the CDR3 is TGTGCCAGCAGCCAAGTTCTTCGGCAGGGGGCCACCCAAGAGACCCAGTACTTC.

The chain uses TRBV30 and TRBJ2-1; 7 nucleotides agree with TRBD1. Germline values: CDR1 GTSNPN, CDR2 SVGIG (reference sequence). The CDR3 covers 14 residues. V lost 3 bases, J lost 8 bases, and 10 bases stayed unmatched. CDR3 protein: CAWSRGGVLYEQFF. CDR3 DNA sequence: TGTGCCTGGAGCCGAGGGGGCGTTTTGTATGAGCAGTTCTTC.

This clone was recorded once. The rearrangement joins TRBV6-2 or TRBV6-3 to TRBJ1-2; 7 bases fit TRBD1. CDR3 length: 13 amino acids. The J segment lost 8 bases and the V segment lost 2 bases, leaving 5 bases of the junction unmatched. The germline V gene encodes CDR1 MNHEY and CDR2 SVGEGT. The CDR3 sequence: CASSYRDSRGYTF. CDR3 in DNA: TGTGCCAGCAGTTACCGGGACAGTAGGGGCTACACCTTC.

The chain joins TRBV11-2 to TRBJ1-2, with TRBD1 matching 7 bases. CDR1 is SGHAT and CDR2 is FQNNGV in the germline V gene. The CDR3 extends over 15 amino acids. The junction had 11 bases not matched to a gene; V was cut back by 6 bases and J by 4 bases. The CDR3, as DNA: TGTGCCAGCAGAACGCTACAGGGGACCATCTATGGCTACACCTTC. Protein: CASRTLQGTIYGYTF.